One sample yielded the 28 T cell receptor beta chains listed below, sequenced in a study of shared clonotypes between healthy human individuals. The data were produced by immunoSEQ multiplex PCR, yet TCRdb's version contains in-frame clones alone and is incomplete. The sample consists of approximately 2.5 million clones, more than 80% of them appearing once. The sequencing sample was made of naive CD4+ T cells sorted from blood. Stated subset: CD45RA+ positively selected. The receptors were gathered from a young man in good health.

The CDR3 nucleotides are TGTGCCAGCAGTGAAGGAATGGGGGGCTCGAGGAATTCACCCCTCCACTTT. The encoded protein is CASSEGMGGSRNSPLHF. This sequence joins TRBV6-1 and TRBJ1-6, with D possibly being TRBD1 (6 bases). V was pared by 1 base and J by 7 bases, with 17 bases between. Germline V lookup: CDR1 MNHNS, CDR2 SASEGT. This CDR3 spans 17 amino acids.

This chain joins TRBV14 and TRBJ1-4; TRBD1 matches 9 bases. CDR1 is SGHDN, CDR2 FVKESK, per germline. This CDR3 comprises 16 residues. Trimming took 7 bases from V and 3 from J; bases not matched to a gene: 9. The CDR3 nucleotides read TGTGCCAGCAACGGGACAGGGTGCCCGTCTAATGAAAAACTGTTTTTT. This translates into CASNGTGCPSNEKLFF.

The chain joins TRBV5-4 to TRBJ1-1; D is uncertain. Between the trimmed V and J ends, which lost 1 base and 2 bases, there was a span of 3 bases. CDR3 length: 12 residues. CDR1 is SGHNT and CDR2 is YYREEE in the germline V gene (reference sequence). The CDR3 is CASSLSNTEAFF. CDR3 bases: TGTGCCAGCAGCTTGTCTAACACTGAAGCTTTCTTT.

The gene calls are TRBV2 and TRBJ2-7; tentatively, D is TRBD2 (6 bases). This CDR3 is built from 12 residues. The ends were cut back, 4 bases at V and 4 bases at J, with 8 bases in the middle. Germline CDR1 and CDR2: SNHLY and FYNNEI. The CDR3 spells CASSVAEYEQYF. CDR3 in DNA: TGTGCCAGCAGTGTAGCGGAGTACGAGCAGTACTTC.

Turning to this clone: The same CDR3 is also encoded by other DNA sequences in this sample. The CDR3 DNA reads as TGCGCCAGCAGCTTGACAGGGGATAGCAATCAGCCCCAGCATTTT. Translation: CASSLTGDSNQPQHF. The chain links TRBV5-1 to TRBJ1-5; 7 bases are shared with TRBD1. The CDR3 is 15 amino acids. The germline CDR1 and CDR2 sequences are SGHRS and YFSETQ. The junction had 1 base not matched to a gene; V was cut back by 1 base and J by 0 bases.

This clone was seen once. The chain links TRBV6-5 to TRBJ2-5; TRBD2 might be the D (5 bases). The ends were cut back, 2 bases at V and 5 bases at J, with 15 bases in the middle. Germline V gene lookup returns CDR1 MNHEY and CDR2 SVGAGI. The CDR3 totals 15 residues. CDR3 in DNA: TGTGCCAGCAGTTACGGCAGCGGTCTAGGTGAGACCCAGTACTTC. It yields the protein CASSYGSGLGETQYF.

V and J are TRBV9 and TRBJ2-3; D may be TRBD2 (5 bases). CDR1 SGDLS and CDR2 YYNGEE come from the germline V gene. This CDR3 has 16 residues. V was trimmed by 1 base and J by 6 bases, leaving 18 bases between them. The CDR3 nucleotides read TGTGCCAGCAGCGTAAGTCACGGACTGGGCGAGGATACGCAGTATTTT. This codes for CASSVSHGLGEDTQYF.

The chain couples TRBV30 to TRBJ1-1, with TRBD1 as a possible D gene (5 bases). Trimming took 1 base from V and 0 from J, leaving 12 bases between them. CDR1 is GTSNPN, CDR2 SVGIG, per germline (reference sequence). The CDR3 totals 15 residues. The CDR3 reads CAWSAMGRMNTEAFF. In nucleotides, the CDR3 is TGTGCCTGGAGTGCTATGGGACGGATGAACACTGAAGCTTTCTTT.

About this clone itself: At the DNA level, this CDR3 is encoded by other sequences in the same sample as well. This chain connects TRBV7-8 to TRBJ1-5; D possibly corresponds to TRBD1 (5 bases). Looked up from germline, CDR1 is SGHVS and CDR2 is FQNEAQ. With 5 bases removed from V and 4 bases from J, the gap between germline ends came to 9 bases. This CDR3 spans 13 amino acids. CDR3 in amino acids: CASSLRENQPQHF. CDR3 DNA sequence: TGTGCCAGCAGCCTCAGGGAGAATCAGCCCCAGCATTTT.

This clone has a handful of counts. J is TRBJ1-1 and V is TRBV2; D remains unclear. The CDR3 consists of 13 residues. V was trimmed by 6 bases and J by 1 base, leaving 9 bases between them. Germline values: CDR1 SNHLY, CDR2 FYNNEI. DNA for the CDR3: TGTGCCAGCAGATGGGTGGGGAACACTGAAGCTTTCTTT. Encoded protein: CASRWVGNTEAFF.

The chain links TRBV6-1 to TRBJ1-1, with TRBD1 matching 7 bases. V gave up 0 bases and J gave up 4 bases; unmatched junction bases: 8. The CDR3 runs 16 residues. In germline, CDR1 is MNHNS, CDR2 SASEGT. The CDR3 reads CASSEARTGPSTEAFF. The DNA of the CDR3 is TGTGCCAGCAGTGAAGCAAGGACAGGCCCCTCCACTGAAGCTTTCTTT.

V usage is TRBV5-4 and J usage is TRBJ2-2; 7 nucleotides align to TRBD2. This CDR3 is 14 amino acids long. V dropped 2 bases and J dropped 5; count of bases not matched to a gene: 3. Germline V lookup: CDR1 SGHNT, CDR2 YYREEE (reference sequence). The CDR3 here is CASSFLAATGELFF. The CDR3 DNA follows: TGTGCCAGCAGCTTCCTAGCGGCAACCGGGGAGCTGTTTTTT. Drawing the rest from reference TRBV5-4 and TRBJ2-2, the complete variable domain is ETGVTQSPTHLIKTRGQQVTLRCSSQSGHNTVSWYQQALGQGPQFIFQYYREEENGRGNFPPRFSGLQFPNYSSELNVNALELDDSALYLCASSFLAATGELFFGEGSRLTVL.

CDR3 protein: CAWSVQGVIAGGLATGELFF. DNA for the CDR3: TGTGCCTGGAGTGTTCAGGGGGTGATAGCGGGAGGGCTTGCCACCGGGGAGCTGTTTTTT. This chain links TRBV30 with TRBJ2-2; the match to TRBD2 covers 11 bases. V dropped 0 bases and J dropped 4; count of bases not matched to a gene: 16. The CDR3 extends over 20 amino acids. Germline V gene sequence: CDR1 GTSNPN, CDR2 SVGIG (reference sequence).

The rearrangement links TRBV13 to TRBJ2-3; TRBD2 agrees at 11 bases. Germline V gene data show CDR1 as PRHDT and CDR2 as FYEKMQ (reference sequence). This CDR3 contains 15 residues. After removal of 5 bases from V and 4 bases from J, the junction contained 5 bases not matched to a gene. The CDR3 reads CASSTLLAGADTQYF. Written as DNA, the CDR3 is TGTGCCAGCAGCACCCTACTAGCGGGGGCAGATACGCAGTATTTT. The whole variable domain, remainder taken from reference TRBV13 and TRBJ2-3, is AAGVIQSPRHLIKEKRETATLKCYPIPRHDTVYWYQQGPGQDPQFLISFYEKMQSDKGSIPDRFSAQQFSDYHSELNMSSLELGDSALYFCASSTLLAGADTQYFGPGTRLTVL.

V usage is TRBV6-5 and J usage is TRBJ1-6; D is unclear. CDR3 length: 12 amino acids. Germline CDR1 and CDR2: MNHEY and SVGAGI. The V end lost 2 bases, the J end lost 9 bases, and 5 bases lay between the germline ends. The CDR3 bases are TGTGCCAGCAGTTACAAGGTTTCACCCCTCCACTTT. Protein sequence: CASSYKVSPLHF.

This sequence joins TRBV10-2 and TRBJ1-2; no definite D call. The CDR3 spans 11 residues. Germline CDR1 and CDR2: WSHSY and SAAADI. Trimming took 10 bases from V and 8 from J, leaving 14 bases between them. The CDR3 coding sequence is TGCGCCACATTAGTGCAAGGGGGCTACACCTTC. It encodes CATLVQGGYTF.

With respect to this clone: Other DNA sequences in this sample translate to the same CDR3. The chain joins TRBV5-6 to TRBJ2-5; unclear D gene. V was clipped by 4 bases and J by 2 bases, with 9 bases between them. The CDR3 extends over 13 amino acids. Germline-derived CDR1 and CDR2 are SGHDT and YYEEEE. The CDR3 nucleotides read TGTGCCAGCAGCCCTGACTCTCAAGAGACCCAGTACTTC. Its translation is CASSPDSQETQYF.

CDR3 sequence (DNA): TGTGCCAGCAGTTTGGGGACAGCCAAAAACATTCAGTACTTC. It translates to CASSLGTAKNIQYF. The genes are TRBV28 and TRBJ2-4; D is tentatively TRBD1 or TRBD2 (5 bases each). CDR3 length: 14 amino acids. Germline V gives CDR1 MDHEN, CDR2 SYDVKM. Trimming left V 3 bases short and J 0 bases short, with 6 bases between. The full variable domain, rest sourced from reference TRBV28 and TRBJ2-4, is DVKVTQSSRYLVKRTGEKVFLECVQDMDHENMFWYRQDPGLGLRLIYFSYDVKMKEKGDIPEGYSVSREKKERFSLILESASTNQTSMYLCASSLGTAKNIQYFGAGTRLSVL.

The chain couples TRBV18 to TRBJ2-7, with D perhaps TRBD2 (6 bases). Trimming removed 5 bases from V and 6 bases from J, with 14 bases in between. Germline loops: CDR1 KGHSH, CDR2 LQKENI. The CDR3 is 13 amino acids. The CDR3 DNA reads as TGTGCCAGCTCAGGGACTGTCGTTGGCGAGCAGTACTTC. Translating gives CASSGTVVGEQYF.

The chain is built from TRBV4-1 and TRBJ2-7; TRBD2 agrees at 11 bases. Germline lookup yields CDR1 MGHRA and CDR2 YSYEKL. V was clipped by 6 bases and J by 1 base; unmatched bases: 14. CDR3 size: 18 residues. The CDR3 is CASRQGASTSGGSYEQYF. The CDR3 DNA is TGCGCCAGCAGGCAGGGGGCTAGCACTAGCGGGGGTTCCTACGAGCAGTACTTC.

The CDR3: CASSRGPSSYNEQFF. DNA for the CDR3: TGTGCCAGCAGCCGCGGACCGTCCTCCTACAATGAGCAGTTCTTC. This chain links TRBV5-5 with TRBJ2-1, with D unresolved. The CDR3 runs to 15 residues. The V gene lost 4 bases and the J gene lost 0 bases, with 11 bases spanning the gap. Germline loops: CDR1 SGHKS, CDR2 YYEKEE (reference sequence).

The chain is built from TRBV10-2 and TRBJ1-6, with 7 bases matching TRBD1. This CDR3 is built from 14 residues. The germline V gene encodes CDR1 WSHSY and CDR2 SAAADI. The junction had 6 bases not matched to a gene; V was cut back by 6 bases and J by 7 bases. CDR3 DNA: TGCGCCAGCAGACTCGGGACAGAGAATTCACCCCTCCACTTT. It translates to CASRLGTENSPLHF.

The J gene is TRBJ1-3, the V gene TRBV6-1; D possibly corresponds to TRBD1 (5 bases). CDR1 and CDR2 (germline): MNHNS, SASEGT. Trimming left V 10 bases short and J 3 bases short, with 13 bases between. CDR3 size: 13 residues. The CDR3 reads CATASGVGNTIYF. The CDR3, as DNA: TGTGCCACCGCATCGGGGGTTGGAAACACCATATATTTT.

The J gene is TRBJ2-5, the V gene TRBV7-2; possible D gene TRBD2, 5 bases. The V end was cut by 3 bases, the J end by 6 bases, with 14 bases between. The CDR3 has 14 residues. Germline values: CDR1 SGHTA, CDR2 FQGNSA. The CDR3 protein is CASSFSSGVQTQYF. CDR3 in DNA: TGTGCCAGCAGCTTCTCATCCGGGGTCCAGACCCAGTACTTC.

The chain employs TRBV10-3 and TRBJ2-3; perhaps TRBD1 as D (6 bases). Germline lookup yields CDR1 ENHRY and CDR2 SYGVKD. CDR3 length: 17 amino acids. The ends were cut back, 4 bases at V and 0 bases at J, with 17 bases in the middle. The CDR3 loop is CAISAARGLTSTDTQYF. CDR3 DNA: TGTGCCATCAGTGCTGCTAGGGGGTTAACTAGCACAGATACGCAGTATTTT.

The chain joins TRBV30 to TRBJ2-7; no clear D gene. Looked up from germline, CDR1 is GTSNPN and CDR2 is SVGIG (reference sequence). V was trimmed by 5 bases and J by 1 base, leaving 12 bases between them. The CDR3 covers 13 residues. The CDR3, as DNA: TGTGCCTGGGGTGGCGGCAAATCCTACGAGCAGTACTTC. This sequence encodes CAWGGGKSYEQYF.

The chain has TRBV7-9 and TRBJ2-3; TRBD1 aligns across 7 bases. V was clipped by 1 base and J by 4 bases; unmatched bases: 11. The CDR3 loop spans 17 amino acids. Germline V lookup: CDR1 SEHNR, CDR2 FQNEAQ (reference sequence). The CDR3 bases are TGTGCCAGCAGCTTAGGTGCGGCAGGGGGTCGGGCAGATACGCAGTATTTT. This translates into CASSLGAAGGRADTQYF.

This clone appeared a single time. The CDR3 loop reads CASSQSAGTGELFF. The DNA for the CDR3 is TGTGCCAGCAGCCAATCAGCCGGCACCGGGGAGCTGTTTTTT. The rearrangement joins TRBV16 to TRBJ2-2; D gene unclear. Germline-derived CDR1 and CDR2 are KGHSY and FQNENV. V lost 0 bases, J lost 4 bases, and 6 bases lay in between. This CDR3 region has 14 residues.